Listed here are 26 T cell receptor beta chains from one sample, sequenced in a study of response to subunit inactivated influenza vaccine. Via MiXCR, TCRdb re-called the RT-PCR reads, giving one row per CDR3 protein. This sample has about 520,000 distinct CDR3 sequences, with less than 7.5% found just once. This material consisted of PBMCs from blood, taken around 2 years after vaccination. Receptors were obtained from a man between 50 and 70 years old who received an inactivated influenza vaccine.

V gene TRBV11-1 combines with J gene TRBJ1-3; D uncertain. This CDR3 comprises 20 residues. Germline values: CDR1 SGHAT, CDR2 FQDESV (reference sequence). Deletions cut 6 bases from V and 0 bases from J, with 27 bases between. CDR3 coding DNA: TGTGCCAGCAGTTCTACTCCAGTCAAAACACCTTCAAACTCTGGAAACACCATATATTTT. The encoded protein is CASSSTPVKTPSNSGNTIYF.

This clonotype appeared many times. J is TRBJ2-7 and V is TRBV12-3 or TRBV12-4; D is undetermined. With 5 bases removed from V and 6 bases from J, the gap between germline ends came to 11 bases. The CDR3 consists of 12 residues. This chain's CDR3 is CASSPIKGEQYF. The CDR3 bases are TGTGCCAGCAGTCCCATCAAGGGCGAGCAGTACTTC.

This clonotype showed up just a few times. The chain is built from TRBV9 and TRBJ2-7, with D perhaps matching TRBD1 or TRBD2 (5 bases each). The CDR3 contains 15 residues. V was clipped by 3 bases and J by 5 bases, with 18 bases between them. Germline CDR1 is SGDLS and CDR2 is YYNGEE. CDR3 amino acids: CASSARGMRAHEQYF. CDR3 nucleotide sequence: TGTGCCAGCAGCGCGAGGGGAATGAGGGCCCACGAGCAGTACTTC. Complete variable domain (other parts from reference TRBV9 and TRBJ2-7): DSGVTQTPKHLITATGQRVTLRCSPRSGDLSVYWYQQSLDQGLQFLIQYYNGEERAKGNILERFSAQQFPDLHSELNLSSLELGDSALYFCASSARGMRAHEQYFGPGTRLTVT.

There are a few counts of this clonotype. J is TRBJ2-3 and V is TRBV28, with TRBD2 identical over 7 bases. Germline CDR1 and CDR2: MDHEN and SYDVKM. With 4 bases clipped from V and 0 bases from J, the junction kept 7 bases outside the gene matches. This CDR3 has 16 amino acids. The CDR3 loop reads CASSSPGSGSTDTQYF. DNA of the CDR3: TGTGCCAGCAGTTCCCCTGGTAGCGGGAGCACAGATACGCAGTATTTT.

This clonotype was seen more than once but under ten times. The V and J genes are TRBV7-2 and TRBJ2-4, with D perhaps TRBD2 (5 bases). V lost 0 bases and J 0 bases, leaving 12 bases between the germline ends. CDR3 length: 17 amino acids. Germline V gives CDR1 SGHTA, CDR2 FQGNSA. The chain's CDR3 is CASSLARGFLAKNIQYF. CDR3 sequence (DNA): TGTGCCAGCAGCTTAGCGCGCGGGTTCTTAGCCAAAAACATTCAGTACTTC. Complete variable domain (other parts from reference TRBV7-2 and TRBJ2-4): GAGVSQSPSNKVTEKGKDVELRCDPISGHTALYWYRQSLGQGLEFLIYFQGNSAPDKSGLPSDRFSAERTGGSVSTLTIQRTQQEDSAVYLCASSLARGFLAKNIQYFGAGTRLSVL.

CDR3 region: CASSILGTAPSTDTQYF. In nucleotides, the CDR3 is TGTGCCAGTAGTATCCTCGGGACAGCGCCTAGCACAGATACGCAGTATTTT. V gene TRBV19 combines with J gene TRBJ2-3; 7 positions match TRBD1. Germline CDR1 LNHDA, CDR2 SQIVND (reference sequence). The CDR3 length is 17 residues. V gave up 3 bases and J gave up 0 bases; unmatched junction bases: 9.

This chain uses TRBV20-1 with TRBJ2-1; 12 nucleotides match TRBD2. CDR3 length equals 19 residues. V lost 0 bases to trimming and J lost 4 bases; unmatched junction nucleotides: 13. The germline CDR1 and CDR2 sequences are DFQATT and SNEGSKA (reference sequence). DNA of the CDR3: TGCAGTGCTAGAGATGGCGGACTAGCGGGAAGGGGGAGGTACAATGAGCAGTTCTTC. Amino acids: CSARDGGLAGRGRYNEQFF.

This clonotype was counted ten times or more. This chain connects TRBV6-2 or TRBV6-3 to TRBJ2-1; 10 nucleotides align to TRBD2. Germline-derived CDR1 and CDR2 are MNHEY and SVGEGT. The CDR3 totals 15 residues. The J segment lost 8 bases and the V segment lost 2 bases, leaving 6 bases of the junction unmatched. CDR3 nucleotides: TGTGCCAGCAGTTACCGGACTAGCGGCTTCGATGAGCAGTTCTTC. Translating gives CASSYRTSGFDEQFF.

This clonotype was detected many times. This rearrangement joins TRBV11-2 to TRBJ2-1; a possible D gene is TRBD1 (5 bases). This CDR3 region has 16 residues. With 2 bases removed from V and 6 bases from J, the gap between germline ends came to 17 bases. Germline V CDR1 and CDR2: SGHAT, FQNNGV. In DNA form, the CDR3 reads TGTGCCAGCAGCTTATTATCGACAGTTCTAGGCAATGAGCAGTTCTTC. Translated: CASSLLSTVLGNEQFF.

This clonotype has a count of ten or more. The chain uses TRBV6-1 and TRBJ2-3; D possibly corresponds to TRBD2 (6 bases). Trimming removed 6 bases at V and 8 bases at J, with 12 bases between. The CDR3 runs 12 residues. CDR1 is MNHNS and CDR2 is SASEGT in the germline V gene. The CDR3 protein is CASSAGGSTQYF. The CDR3 DNA is TGTGCCAGCAGCGCCGGGGGTAGTACGCAGTATTTT.

This clonotype was seen many times. CDR3 bases: TGTGCCAGCAGTGGCCAGAACTACGAGCAGTACTTC. It codes for CASSGQNYEQYF. V usage is TRBV6-6 and J usage is TRBJ2-7; no reliable D call. This CDR3 is 12 amino acids long. The germline V gene encodes CDR1 MNHNY and CDR2 SVGAGI (reference sequence). Trimming took 5 bases from V and 3 from J, leaving 8 bases between them.

The sample holds many counts of this clonotype. The rearrangement links TRBV4-1 to TRBJ2-1; D is undetermined. Germline CDR1 MGHRA, CDR2 YSYEKL. CDR3 size: 14 residues. Trimming stripped 0 bases from V and 7 bases from J, with 10 bases between. The CDR3 spells CASSQDPVGNEQFF. CDR3 bases: TGCGCCAGCAGCCAAGATCCAGTGGGGAATGAGCAGTTCTTC.

This clonotype has more than one count but fewer than ten. As DNA, the CDR3 is TGTGCCAGCAGCGTGGAGAGGAACACCGGGGAGCTGTTTTTT. As protein: CASSVERNTGELFF. The rearrangement uses TRBV7-2 and TRBJ2-2; no clear D gene. The V end lost 5 bases, the J end lost 1 base, and 8 bases lay between the germline ends. Per the germline V gene, CDR1 is SGHTA and CDR2 is FQGNSA. This CDR3 has 14 amino acids.

The chain links TRBV4-3 to TRBJ2-3; 8 bases match TRBD2. In germline, CDR1 is LGHNA, CDR2 YSLEER. CDR3 size: 15 residues. J gave up 4 bases and V 4 bases, and 7 bases lay outside the gene matches. The CDR3 coding sequence is TGCGCCAGCAGCCCAAGCGGGAGAACCCCAGATACGCAGTATTTT. Translation: CASSPSGRTPDTQYF.

This clonotype was detected a few times. V usage is TRBV20-1 and J usage is TRBJ1-1; tentatively, D is TRBD1 (6 bases). There are 14 residues in the CDR3. Germline lookup yields CDR1 DFQATT and CDR2 SNEGSKA (reference sequence). The germline V and J ends were trimmed by 3 bases and 5 bases, with 16 bases remaining between them. CDR3 sequence: CSARVGAKGTEAFF. The CDR3 DNA is TGCAGTGCTAGGGTGGGGGCTAAAGGGACTGAAGCTTTCTTT.

This clonotype occurred a few times. The rearrangement links TRBV10-3 to TRBJ2-3; the D gene is possibly TRBD2 (5 bases). This CDR3 contains 13 residues. Deletions cut 6 bases from V and 1 base from J, with 8 bases between. CDR1 and CDR2 from the germline V gene are ENHRY and SYGVKD. This CDR3 reads CAIRPAGTDTQYF. DNA for the CDR3: TGTGCCATCAGGCCAGCGGGCACAGATACGCAGTATTTT.

The CDR3 here is CASSPRSWGNTIYF. CDR3 in DNA: TGTGCCAGCAGCCCTCGGAGTTGGGGAAACACCATATATTTT. V and J are TRBV3-1 and TRBJ1-3; D ambiguous. V lost 4 bases and J lost 4, with 11 bases in between. The CDR3 length is 14 residues. Looked up from germline, CDR1 is LGHDT and CDR2 is YNNKEL (reference sequence).

This clonotype appeared a few times. The V call is TRBV25-1, the J call TRBJ1-1; 8 bases align to TRBD1. The junction had 8 bases not matched to a gene; V was cut back by 4 bases and J by 7 bases. The CDR3 contains 14 residues. The germline V gene encodes CDR1 MGHDK and CDR2 SYGVNS. The CDR3 nucleotides read TGTGCCAGCAGTGGTATCAGGGGGCCGGTTGAAGCTTTCTTT. This codes for CASSGIRGPVEAFF.

This clonotype came up a few times. The J gene is TRBJ1-5, the V gene TRBV4-3, with 9 bases that match TRBD1. V lost 4 bases and J lost 6; bases outside the gene matches: 7. The CDR3 contains 15 residues. The germline CDR1 and CDR2 sequences are LGHNA and YSLEER. The CDR3 nucleotides are TGCGCCAGCAGCCCTCAGACAGGGGGTGGTCAGCCCCAGCATTTT. The encoded protein is CASSPQTGGGQPQHF.

This clonotype has ten or more counts. The V and J genes are TRBV4-3 and TRBJ1-2; no reliable D call. The germline CDR1 and CDR2 sequences are LGHNA and YSLEER. The CDR3 covers 14 residues. V was clipped by 1 base and J by 8 bases, with 14 bases between them. DNA of the CDR3: TGCGCCAGCAGCCAAGTCCTTACCGAGGTGGGCTACACCTTC. Protein: CASSQVLTEVGYTF.

Of note for this clonotype: Its ends do not fully match the called genes, so a read error is possible. This rearrangement joins TRBV3-1 to TRBJ2-2; D possibly corresponds to TRBD2 (6 bases). The germline V gene encodes CDR1 LGHDT and CDR2 YNNKEL (reference sequence). The CDR3 consists of 16 residues. Here the CDR3 DNA reads TGTGCCAGCAGCCAAACCAGGTCTACAGGATCCGGGGGGCTGTTTTTT. Translation gives CASSQTRSTGSGGLFF.

This clonotype was observed at least ten times. Its ends do not fully match the called genes, so a read error is possible. The chain joins TRBV5-1 to TRBJ2-3; 7 bases line up with TRBD1. The CDR3 runs to 12 residues. Germline V gives CDR1 SGHRS, CDR2 YFSETQ. CDR3 in DNA: TGTGCCAGCAGCTTAGGGGGCGATACGCAGTATTTT. Translation gives CASSLGGDTQYF. Based on the CDR3 plus reference TRBV5-1 and TRBJ2-3, the full variable domain is KAGVTQTPRYLIKTRGQQVTLSCSPISGHRSVSWYQQTPGQGLQFLFEYFSETQRNKGNFPGRFSGRQFSNSRSEMNVSTLELGDSALYLCASSLGGDTQYFGPGTRLTVL.

The rearrangement joins TRBV7-2 to TRBJ2-7, with TRBD1 as a possible D gene (6 bases). The CDR3 runs to 14 residues. Per the germline V gene, CDR1 is SGHTA and CDR2 is FQGNSA. Trimming took off 1 base at V and 5 bases at J, with 12 bases between the two ends. CDR3 DNA sequence: TGTGCCAGCAGCTTAGTGGCAGGGGTGCACGAGCAGTACTTC. It translates to CASSLVAGVHEQYF.

The sample holds many counts of this clonotype. The chain is built from TRBV12-3 or TRBV12-4 and TRBJ2-7; 7 bases line up with TRBD1. V dropped 4 bases and J dropped 2; count of bases not matched to a gene: 8. The length of the CDR3 is 15 residues. CDR3 protein: CASSSDRRGTYEQYF. The CDR3 DNA reads TGTGCCAGCAGTTCGGACAGGCGAGGGACCTACGAGCAGTACTTC.

DNA for the CDR3: TGTGCCAGCAGCGCCTCAGGGGCAGGTCAGCCCCAGCATTTT. Protein product: CASSASGAGQPQHF. The V gene is TRBV7-2, the J gene TRBJ1-5; D is possibly TRBD1 (6 bases). Per germline, CDR1 SGHTA and CDR2 FQGNSA. Trimming removed 5 bases from V and 6 bases from J, with 14 bases in between. The CDR3 is 14 amino acids.

This clonotype showed up just a few times. The chain employs TRBV5-6 and TRBJ2-7, with D tentatively TRBD2 (5 bases). V was clipped by 4 bases and J by 2 bases, with 13 bases between them. Germline CDR1 is SGHDT and CDR2 is YYEEEE. The CDR3 consists of 14 residues. The CDR3 sequence: CASSKAGSTYEQYF. The CDR3 nucleotides are TGTGCCAGCAGCAAGGCGGGCAGCACCTACGAGCAGTACTTC.